This T cell receptor beta chain was recorded in a study of T cell responses to AZD1222 COVID-19 vaccine. Regarding the study as a whole: Sampling that yielded the repertoires occurred only after the peak T cell response. Just a handful of AZD1222 recipients tested seropositive at baseline.

The method was immunoSEQ multiplex PCR; TCRdb's version includes in-frame clones alone and lacks a portion of them. The data show approximately 200,000 clones, 75% to 90% seen once. Notes on this clone: Its matching antigen is unknown.

The source material was peripheral blood, sampled on day 0 of MenACWY control vaccination. The sequence derives from an adult in good health.

CDR3 protein: CASSNLDYEQYF. The CDR3 nucleotides are TGTGCCAGCAGCAATCTTGACTACGAGCAGTACTTC. The rearrangement links TRBV5-4 to TRBJ2-7; D not resolved. Germline values: CDR1 SGHNT, CDR2 YYREEE (reference sequence). The V and J ends lost 4 bases and 3 bases respectively, with 8 bases between them. CDR3 length equals 12 residues. The full variable domain, completed using reference TRBV5-4 and TRBJ2-7, is ETGVTQSPTHLIKTRGQQVTLRCSSQSGHNTVSWYQQALGQGPQFIFQYYREEENGRGNFPPRFSGLQFPNYSSELNVNALELDDSALYLCASSNLDYEQYFGPGTRLTVT.